This T cell receptor (beta chain) was recorded in a study of T cell repertoires in cytomegalovirus infection. Study overall: It was the public TCR beta signatures that indicated both CMV infection and matching HLA type. Whole-study results and caveats: The study identified carriers of CMV plus the relevant HLA from cumulative public TCR beta family frequency. HLA-C-restricted CMV-specific TCR beta clonotypes were dominant in the ex vivo response.

TCRdb redid the calling of the reads with MiXCR, one entry per CDR3 protein. Of around 290,000 distinct CDR3 sequences in the sample, 25% were seen once. Germline CDR1 is DFQATT and CDR2 is SNEGSKA (reference sequence). Losses at the gene ends were 3 bases for V and 4 bases for J; bases not matched to a gene: 19. The CDR3 loop spans 19 amino acids. This clonotype was recorded many times. Its matching antigen is unknown. The genes are TRBV20-1 and TRBJ2-7; TRBD2 agrees at 12 bases. The source material was PBMCs. The sequence came from a human donor in good health (CMV status not recorded). Some clones in this sample may be carry-over from other donors' samples. In DNA, the CDR3 is TGCAGTGCTAGCTCCCCTCGGATTCTAGCGGGAGGGCCGCAATACGAGCAGTACTTC. It specifies CSASSPRILAGGPQYEQYF.